This T cell receptor (beta chain) was recorded in a study of spatial heterogeneity in lung cancer. Study-wide context: Alpha-chain sequences were consistently detected less often than beta-chain sequences.

The time point: sample taken at primary tumor resection. In each case, whole RNA from tumor, nontumor lung or frozen PBMC was sequenced unsorted. Samples came from 72 TRACERx patients with untreated early-stage lung cancer. Germline CDR1 SGHRS, CDR2 YFSETQ. The V segment lost 5 bases and the J segment 6 bases; nucleotides outside the gene matches: 10. The CDR3 consists of 17 residues. This clonotype was seen more than once but under ten times. In TCRdb, the 5' RACE reads were re-called with MiXCR into one record per CDR3 protein. The profile shows almost 75,000 distinct CDR3 sequences, about 14% of them singletons.

This receptor was taken from a male donor with early-stage non-small cell lung cancer. The chain carries TRBV5-1 and TRBJ2-3; 15 bases are shared with TRBD2. The sample consisted of PBMCs, taken at surgery. The CDR3 loop is CASSSGLAGGGRDTQYF. The DNA of the CDR3 is TGCGCCAGCAGTTCGGGACTAGCGGGAGGAGGAAGGGATACGCAGTATTTT.